This T cell receptor (beta chain) comes out of a study of OX40 agonist ivuxolimab in advanced cancers. Study as a whole: The dose-escalation group included hepatocellular carcinoma, melanoma, renal cell carcinoma and head and neck cancer.

Regarding this clone: What it binds is not known.

It was autoimmune disease history or systemic immunosuppression that excluded patients. Here immunoSEQ multiplex PCR was the method, and the copy in TCRdb shows in-frame clones only, minus some. The sample consists of about 15,000 clones, more than 75% of them appearing once. V was pared by 5 bases and J by 13 bases, with 21 bases between. The germline V gene encodes CDR1 SGHTA and CDR2 FQGNSA. CDR3 length: 14 amino acids. Study conclusions and caveats: At doses 0.1 to 3.0 mg/kg, CD4+ and CD8+ clones expanded.

Source: CD4+ or CD8+ T cells sorted from blood, taken in a trial of the OX40 agonist ivuxolimab. This TCR was recovered from an adult with an advanced solid tumor such as melanoma, head and neck, liver or kidney cancer. The chain joins TRBV7-2 to TRBJ2-1; D might be TRBD2 (6 bases). CDR3 coding DNA: TGTGCCAGCAGCCGAGGGTTCGAGGGAGGAACTCAGTTCTTC. Its translation is CASSRGFEGGTQFF.